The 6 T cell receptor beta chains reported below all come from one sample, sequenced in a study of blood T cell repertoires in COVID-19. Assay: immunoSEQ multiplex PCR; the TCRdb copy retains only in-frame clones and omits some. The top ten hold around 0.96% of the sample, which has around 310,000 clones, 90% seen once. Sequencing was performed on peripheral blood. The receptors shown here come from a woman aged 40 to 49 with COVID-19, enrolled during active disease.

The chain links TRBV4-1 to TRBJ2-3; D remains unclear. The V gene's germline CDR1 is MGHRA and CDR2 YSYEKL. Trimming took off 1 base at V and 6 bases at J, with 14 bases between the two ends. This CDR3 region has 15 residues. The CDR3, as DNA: TGCGCCAGCAGCCAAGCGATTCAGCTGAGGGATACGCAGTATTTT. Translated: CASSQAIQLRDTQYF.

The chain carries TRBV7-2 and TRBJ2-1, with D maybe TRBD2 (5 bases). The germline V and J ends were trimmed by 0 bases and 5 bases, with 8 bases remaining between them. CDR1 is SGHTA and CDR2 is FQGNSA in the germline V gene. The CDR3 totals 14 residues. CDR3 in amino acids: CASSLAGVDNEQFF. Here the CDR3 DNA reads TGTGCCAGCAGCTTAGCGGGAGTGGACAATGAGCAGTTCTTC.

The CDR3 region has the DNA TGCAGCGTTATGGCAGGGAACACAGATACGCAGTATTTT. Residues: CSVMAGNTDTQYF. The chain uses TRBV29-1 and TRBJ2-3, with a tentative D call TRBD1 (5 bases). Between the trimmed V and J ends, which lost 5 bases and 2 bases, there was a span of 11 bases. This CDR3 contains 13 residues. CDR1 is SQVTM and CDR2 is ANQGSEA in the germline V gene.

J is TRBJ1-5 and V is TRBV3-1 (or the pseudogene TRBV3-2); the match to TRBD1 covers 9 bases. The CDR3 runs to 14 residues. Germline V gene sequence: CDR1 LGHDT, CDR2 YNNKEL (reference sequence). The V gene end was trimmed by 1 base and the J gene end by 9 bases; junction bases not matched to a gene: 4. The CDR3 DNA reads TGTGCCAGCAGCCAAGGGACAGGGGACAGGCCCCAGCATTTT. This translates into CASSQGTGDRPQHF.

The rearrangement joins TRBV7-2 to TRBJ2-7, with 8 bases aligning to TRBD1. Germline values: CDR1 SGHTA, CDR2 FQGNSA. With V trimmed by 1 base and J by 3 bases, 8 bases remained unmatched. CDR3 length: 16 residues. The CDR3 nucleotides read TGTGCCAGCAGCTTAGTGAGGGCAGGGGGCCGCTACGAGCAGTACTTC. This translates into CASSLVRAGGRYEQYF.

CDR3 sequence (DNA): TGTGCCAGCAGTGGACAAGCCTCCTACAATGAGCAGTTCTTC. Translating it yields CASSGQASYNEQFF. The rearrangement joins TRBV28 to TRBJ2-1; a possible D gene is TRBD1 (5 bases). The V and J ends lost 5 bases and 0 bases respectively, with 8 bases between them. CDR3 size: 14 residues. CDR1 is MDHEN, CDR2 SYDVKM, per germline. Based on the CDR3 plus reference TRBV28 and TRBJ2-1, the full variable domain is DVKVTQSSRYLVKRTGEKVFLECVQDMDHENMFWYRQDPGLGLRLIYFSYDVKMKEKGDIPEGYSVSREKKERFSLILESASTNQTSMYLCASSGQASYNEQFFGPGTRLTVL.